This passage covers 28 T cell receptor beta chains from one sample sequenced in a study of blood T cells in healthy people across ages. A sample-barcoded 5' primer and a J-beta primer mix were used in a second PCR of roughly 7 to 11 cycles. MiXCR, run by TCRdb on the 5' RACE reads, gives a single entry per CDR3 protein. This sample has about 1.6 million distinct CDR3 sequences, with roughly 32% found just once. The source material was blood. The receptors stem from a woman in her twenties or thirties in good health.

This clonotype was seen only once. Being one base from a much bigger clone, this may be a read error. The V call is TRBV10-3, the J call TRBJ2-1, with TRBD2 identical over 8 bases. Germline values: CDR1 ENHRY, CDR2 SYGVKD. There are 19 residues in the CDR3. Trimming removed 4 bases from V and 8 bases from J; junction bases left unmatched: 22. The CDR3 sequence: CAISGRGNQRGPRWDEQFF. As DNA, the CDR3 is TGTGCCATCAGTGGGAGGGGGAACCAGCGGGGGCCCCGATGGGATGAGCAGTTCTTC.

This chain links TRBV4-1 with TRBJ2-3; 10 bases are a match to TRBD2. Germline CDR1 MGHRA, CDR2 YSYEKL. The CDR3 extends over 18 amino acids. Unmatched junction bases numbered 11, after V lost 2 bases and J lost 3 bases. The CDR3: CASSQWGGLAGATDTQYF. In DNA, the CDR3 is TGCGCCAGCAGCCAATGGGGAGGTCTAGCGGGGGCTACAGATACGCAGTATTTT.

The chain recombines TRBV7-9 with TRBJ1-1; D unclear. Germline V lookup: CDR1 SEHNR, CDR2 FQNEAQ (reference sequence). V lost 2 bases and J lost 6, with 10 bases in between. The CDR3 has 13 residues. CDR3 sequence reads: CASSLNSGPEAFF. The CDR3 DNA follows: TGTGCCAGCAGCTTAAATTCCGGGCCTGAAGCTTTCTTT.

This clonotype came up a few times. This chain uses TRBV28 with TRBJ2-1; D may be TRBD1 or TRBD2 (5 bases each). This CDR3 region has 14 residues. Trimming removed 1 base at V and 7 bases at J, with 11 bases between. Germline V CDR1 and CDR2: MDHEN, SYDVKM. This CDR3 is CASSLSREGNEQFF. The CDR3 coding sequence is TGTGCCAGCAGTTTATCGAGAGAGGGGAATGAGCAGTTCTTC. The variable domain in full, with the rest retrieved from reference TRBV28 and TRBJ2-1, is DVKVTQSSRYLVKRTGEKVFLECVQDMDHENMFWYRQDPGLGLRLIYFSYDVKMKEKGDIPEGYSVSREKKERFSLILESASTNQTSMYLCASSLSREGNEQFFGPGTRLTVL.

This clonotype has more than one count but fewer than ten. The gene calls are TRBV6-6 and TRBJ2-3, with 7 bases that match TRBD1. V lost 6 bases, J lost 6 bases, and 9 bases stayed unmatched. Per the germline V gene, CDR1 is MNHNY and CDR2 is SVGAGI (reference sequence). This CDR3 has 14 residues. This chain's CDR3 is CASSGQVRKDTQYF. In DNA, the CDR3 is TGTGCCAGCAGCGGACAGGTGCGCAAGGATACGCAGTATTTT.

The chain recombines TRBV21-1 with TRBJ2-5; TRBD2, as called in the table, went unchecked against the DNA. TRBV21-1 is annotated as a pseudogene. This CDR3 region has 18 residues. The CDR3 here is CASSKCKGERGIQETQYF. The CDR3 DNA is TGTGCCAGCAGCAAATGTAAGGGAGAGCGGGGTATCCAAGAGACCCAGTACTTC.

The J gene is TRBJ2-5, the V gene TRBV5-1; 10 nucleotides agree with TRBD1. The CDR3 covers 18 residues. V shed 0 bases and J 4 bases; nucleotides not matched to a gene: 12. From germline, CDR1 is SGHRS and CDR2 YFSETQ. For the CDR3, the DNA is TGCGCCAGCAGCTTGGGACAGGGGGCTAAGGGAGTGGGAGAGACCCAGTACTTC. Protein: CASSLGQGAKGVGETQYF.

The chain couples TRBV28 to TRBJ2-7, with unresolved D. This CDR3 spans 12 amino acids. The V gene's germline CDR1 is MDHEN and CDR2 SYDVKM. Trimming took 0 bases from V and 6 from J, leaving 6 bases between them. CDR3 region: CASSLWDGEQYF. The CDR3, as DNA: TGTGCCAGCAGTTTATGGGACGGCGAGCAGTACTTC.

This chain connects TRBV5-6 to TRBJ1-2; D is unclear. CDR1 is SGHDT and CDR2 is YYEEEE in the germline V gene. The CDR3 runs to 20 residues. V lost 3 bases to trimming and J lost 6 bases, with 33 bases between them. The CDR3, as DNA: TGTGCCAGCAGCTCCAGCCTTGGTCGAATTTTTCTCGGGGAAGTCAATGGCTACACCTTC. Protein product: CASSSSLGRIFLGEVNGYTF.

The rearrangement joins TRBV6-1 to TRBJ2-5; D may be TRBD1 (6 bases). CDR3 length: 14 amino acids. Germline V gene sequence: CDR1 MNHNS, CDR2 SASEGT. V was trimmed by 1 base and J by 3 bases, leaving 9 bases between them. The CDR3 DNA sequence: TGTGCCAGCAGTGAAGGGGGGCAAAAAGAGACCCAGTACTTC. Protein: CASSEGGQKETQYF.

This clonotype showed up many times. The chain has TRBV29-1 and TRBJ2-3, with 7 positions matching TRBD1. V gave up 1 base and J gave up 3 bases; unmatched junction bases: 4. CDR1 is SQVTM, CDR2 ANQGSEA, per germline. The CDR3 runs 14 residues. CDR3 sequence: CSVEVGGSTDTQYF. CDR3 nucleotides: TGCAGCGTTGAAGTAGGGGGCTCAACAGATACGCAGTATTTT.

As DNA, the CDR3 is TGTGCCATCAGTGAGTCGGCGACGTCGGGTTCACCCCTCCACTTT. Translated: CAISESATSGSPLHF. This chain links TRBV10-3 with TRBJ1-6; D not resolved. V dropped 0 bases and J dropped 9 bases, with 12 bases sitting between them. The germline CDR1 and CDR2 sequences are ENHRY and SYGVKD. The CDR3 length is 15 residues.

The chain combines TRBV27 with TRBJ2-1, with TRBD2 matching over 10 bases. V dropped 4 bases and J dropped 10; count of bases not matched to a gene: 7. This CDR3 comprises 14 residues. Germline V gene lookup returns CDR1 MNHEY and CDR2 SMNVEV (reference sequence). The CDR3, as DNA: TGTGCCAGCAGTTCTAGCGGGAGTGCCGTGGAGCAGTTCTTC. This gives the protein CASSSSGSAVEQFF.

V gene TRBV28 combines with J gene TRBJ2-7, with TRBD1 matching over 7 bases. The CDR3 totals 14 residues. The V gene's germline CDR1 is MDHEN and CDR2 SYDVKM. With V trimmed by 6 bases and J by 4 bases, 9 bases remained unmatched. In DNA form, the CDR3 reads TGTGCCAGCAGGGAGACAGGGTTAATTTACGAGCAGTACTTC. Protein product: CASRETGLIYEQYF.

The chain recombines TRBV18 with TRBJ2-1; TRBD2 aligns across 8 bases. CDR3 length equals 14 residues. Trimming at V came to 5 bases and at J to 9 bases, leaving 9 bases not matched to a gene. CDR1 KGHSH and CDR2 LQKENI come from the germline V gene. CDR3 nucleotides: TGTGCCAGCTCAAGGACGGGAGGGCCGGTTGAGCAGTTCTTC. Translation gives CASSRTGGPVEQFF. The full variable domain, its missing parts supplied by reference TRBV18 and TRBJ2-1, is NAGVMQNPRHLVRRRGQEARLRCSPMKGHSHVYWYRQLPEEGLKFMVYLQKENIIDESGMPKERFSAEFPKEGPSILRIQQVVRGDSAAYFCASSRTGGPVEQFFGPGTRLTVL.

This clonotype was seen a few times. The V gene is TRBV27, the J gene TRBJ2-5, with 11 bases aligning to TRBD2. Losses at the gene ends were 5 bases for V and 11 bases for J; bases not matched to a gene: 10. The CDR3 is 14 amino acids. Germline lookup yields CDR1 MNHEY and CDR2 SMNVEV (reference sequence). CDR3 DNA sequence: TGTGCCAGCAGTCTCACTAGCGGGAGTACGCAGCAGTACTTC. It yields the protein CASSLTSGSTQQYF.

This clonotype was seen only a few times. The V call is TRBV20-1, the J call TRBJ1-2; TRBD1 is a possible D gene (5 bases). V lost 4 bases, J lost 4 bases, and 16 bases lay in between. This CDR3 comprises 14 residues. CDR1 and CDR2 from the germline V gene are DFQATT and SNEGSKA (reference sequence). DNA of the CDR3: TGCAGTGCTACTTTGGGGGACTCAGGCTATGGCTACACCTTC. It yields the protein CSATLGDSGYGYTF.

At least ten counts were recorded for this clonotype. This chain links TRBV7-2 with TRBJ2-1; no definite D call. Trimming took 2 bases from V and 2 from J, leaving 7 bases between them. This CDR3 is 14 amino acids long. The germline gives CDR1 SGHTA, CDR2 FQGNSA. This CDR3 is CASSLRHAYNEQFF. In nucleotides, the CDR3 is TGTGCCAGCAGCTTAAGACATGCCTACAATGAGCAGTTCTTC.

The V call is TRBV7-2, the J call TRBJ2-1; 9 bases fit TRBD2. Germline trimming cut 0 bases from V and 10 bases from J; bases unmatched to any gene: 19. The CDR3 sequence is 19 residues long. CDR1 and CDR2 from the germline V gene are SGHTA and FQGNSA. CDR3 sequence reads: CASSLALVAGGPGDREQFF. CDR3 DNA: TGTGCCAGCAGCTTAGCCTTAGTGGCGGGAGGGCCGGGTGATCGGGAGCAGTTCTTC.

This chain connects TRBV27 to TRBJ2-4; perhaps D is TRBD1 or TRBD2 (6 bases each). The V and J ends lost 5 bases and 8 bases respectively, with 16 bases between them. This CDR3 has 14 amino acids. CDR1 MNHEY and CDR2 SMNVEV come from the germline V gene (reference sequence). CDR3 nucleotides: TGTGCCAGCAGTCCATCGGGGGCGGTGGACATTCAGTACTTC. It codes for CASSPSGAVDIQYF.

V is TRBV5-1 and J is TRBJ1-1, with TRBD1 identical over 10 bases. The V segment lost 4 bases and the J segment 0 bases; nucleotides outside the gene matches: 6. The CDR3 has 16 amino acids. Per germline, CDR1 SGHRS and CDR2 YFSETQ. CDR3 region: CASSAGQGLMNTEAFF. The CDR3 DNA reads TGCGCCAGCAGCGCGGGACAGGGGTTGATGAACACTGAAGCTTTCTTT.

The gene calls are TRBV15 and TRBJ2-4; TRBD1 aligns across 8 bases. The closer fit of TRBJ2-7 to the DNA end suggests the J call may be wrong. There are 14 residues in the CDR3. Germline loops: CDR1 LNHNV, CDR2 YYDKDF (reference sequence). The chain's CDR3 is CATSSDRGGHEQYF. The CDR3 DNA reads TGTGCCACCAGCAGCGACAGGGGAGGTCACGAGCAGTACTTC.

This clonotype occurred many times. It may be a read error: a sequence one base away is much more abundant. The rearrangement uses TRBV27 and TRBJ2-7; TRBD2 matches at 7 bases. The CDR3 contains 14 residues. Germline V CDR1 and CDR2: MNHEY, SMNVEV (reference sequence). The ends lost 3 bases at V and 2 bases at J; junction bases unmatched: 4. The CDR3 sequence: CASSFGGSPYEQYF. Written as DNA, the CDR3 is TGTGCCAGCAGTTTCGGCGGGAGCCCCTACGAGCAGTACTTC.

DNA for the CDR3: TGCAGCGTAGGAGCGGGAGTGACAGATACGCAGTATTTT. Protein product: CSVGAGVTDTQYF. The chain uses TRBV29-1 and TRBJ2-3; 8 positions agree with TRBD2. The germline gives CDR1 SQVTM, CDR2 ANQGSEA. V dropped 6 bases and J dropped 3; count of bases not matched to a gene: 5. The CDR3 is 13 amino acids.

The chain uses TRBV6-2 or TRBV6-3 and TRBJ2-3, with TRBD2 identical over 10 bases. The CDR3 consists of 19 residues. In germline, CDR1 is MNHEY, CDR2 SVGEGT. V gave up 5 bases and J gave up 2 bases; unmatched junction bases: 16. Written as DNA, the CDR3 is TGTGCCAGCAGTCAACCCGACGGACTAGCGGTAGGCTACACAGATACGCAGTATTTT. Protein: CASSQPDGLAVGYTDTQYF.

This clonotype showed up just a few times. J is TRBJ2-1 and V is TRBV7-9; TRBD2 matches at 7 bases. This CDR3 comprises 16 residues. The ends lost 5 bases at V and 10 bases at J; junction bases unmatched: 17. Germline V CDR1 and CDR2: SEHNR, FQNEAQ (reference sequence). CDR3 in amino acids: CASSPDPGLQAGEQFF. The CDR3 coding sequence is TGTGCCAGCAGCCCCGACCCGGGACTACAAGCGGGAGAGCAGTTCTTC.

This rearrangement joins TRBV20-1 to TRBJ1-1; the D is unclear. The CDR3 runs to 15 residues. Germline V lookup: CDR1 DFQATT, CDR2 SNEGSKA (reference sequence). V shed 0 bases and J shed 4 bases, with 15 bases lying between them. Here the CDR3 reads CSARDHKGRSTEAFF. CDR3 nucleotide sequence: TGCAGTGCTAGAGATCATAAAGGGAGAAGCACTGAAGCTTTCTTT.

The DNA for the CDR3 is TGCAGTGCTAGCTCCGCGGGGGGAGGGGTCAGAGAGCAGTTCTTC. Its translation is CSASSAGGGVREQFF. This chain connects TRBV20-1 to TRBJ2-1; 8 positions match TRBD2. The CDR3 loop spans 15 amino acids. V trimming: 3 bases; J trimming: 10 bases; junction bases outside the gene matches: 14. Per germline, CDR1 DFQATT and CDR2 SNEGSKA (reference sequence).